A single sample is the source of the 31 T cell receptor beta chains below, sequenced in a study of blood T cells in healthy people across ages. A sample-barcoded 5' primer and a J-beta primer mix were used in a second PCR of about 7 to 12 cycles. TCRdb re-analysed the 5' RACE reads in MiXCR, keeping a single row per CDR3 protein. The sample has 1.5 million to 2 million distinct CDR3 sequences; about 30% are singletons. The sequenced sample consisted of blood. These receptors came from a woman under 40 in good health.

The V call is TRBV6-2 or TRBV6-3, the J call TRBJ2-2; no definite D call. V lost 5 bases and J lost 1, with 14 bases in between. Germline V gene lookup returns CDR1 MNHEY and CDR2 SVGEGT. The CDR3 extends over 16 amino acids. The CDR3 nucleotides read TGTGCCAGCAGTGGACGTGCCGGCGGGAACACCGGGGAGCTGTTTTTT. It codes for CASSGRAGGNTGELFF.

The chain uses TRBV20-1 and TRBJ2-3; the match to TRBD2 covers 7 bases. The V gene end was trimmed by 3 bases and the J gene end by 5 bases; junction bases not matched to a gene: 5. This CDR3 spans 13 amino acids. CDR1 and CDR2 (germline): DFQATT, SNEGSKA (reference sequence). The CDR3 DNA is TGCAGTGCTAGCGGGAGGCGAGGAGATACGCAGTATTTT. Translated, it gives CSASGRRGDTQYF.

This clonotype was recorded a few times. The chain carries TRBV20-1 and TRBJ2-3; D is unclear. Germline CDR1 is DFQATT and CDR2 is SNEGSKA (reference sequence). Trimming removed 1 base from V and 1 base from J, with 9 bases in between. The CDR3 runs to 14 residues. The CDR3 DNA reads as TGCAGTGCTAGAGCGCGGCTGGGCACAGATACGCAGTATTTT. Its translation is CSARARLGTDTQYF.

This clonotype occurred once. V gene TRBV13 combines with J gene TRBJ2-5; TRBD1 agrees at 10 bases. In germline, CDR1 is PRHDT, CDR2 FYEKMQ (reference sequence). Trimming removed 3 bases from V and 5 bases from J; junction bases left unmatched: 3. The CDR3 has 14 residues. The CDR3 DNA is TGTGCCAGCAGCTTCGGGACAGGGGATGAGACCCAGTACTTC. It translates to CASSFGTGDETQYF.

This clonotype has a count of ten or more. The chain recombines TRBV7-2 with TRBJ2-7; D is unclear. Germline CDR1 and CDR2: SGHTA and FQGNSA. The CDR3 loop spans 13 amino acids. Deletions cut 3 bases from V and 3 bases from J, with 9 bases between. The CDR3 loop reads CASSFSSLYEQYF. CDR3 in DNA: TGTGCCAGCAGCTTTAGTTCGCTCTACGAGCAGTACTTC.

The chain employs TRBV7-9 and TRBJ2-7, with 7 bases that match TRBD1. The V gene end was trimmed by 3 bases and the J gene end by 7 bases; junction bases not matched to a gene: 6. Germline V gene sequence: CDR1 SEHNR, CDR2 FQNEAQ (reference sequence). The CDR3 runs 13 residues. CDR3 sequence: CASSFKGAWEQYF. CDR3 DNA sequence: TGTGCCAGCAGCTTCAAGGGGGCTTGGGAGCAGTACTTC.

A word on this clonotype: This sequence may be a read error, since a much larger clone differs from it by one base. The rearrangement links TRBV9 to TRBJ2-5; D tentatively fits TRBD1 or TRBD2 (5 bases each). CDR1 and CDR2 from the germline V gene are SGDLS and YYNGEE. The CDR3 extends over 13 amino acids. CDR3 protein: CPSSVGVHDEQYF. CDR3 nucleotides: TGTCCCAGCAGCGTGGGGGTTCACGATGAGCAGTACTTC.

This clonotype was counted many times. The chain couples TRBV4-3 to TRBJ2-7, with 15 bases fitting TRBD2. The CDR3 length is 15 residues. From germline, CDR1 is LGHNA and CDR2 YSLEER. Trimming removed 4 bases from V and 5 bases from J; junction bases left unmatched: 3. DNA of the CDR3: TGCGCCAGCAGCCTGGGACTAGCGGGAGGAAACGAGCAGTACTTC. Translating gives CASSLGLAGGNEQYF.

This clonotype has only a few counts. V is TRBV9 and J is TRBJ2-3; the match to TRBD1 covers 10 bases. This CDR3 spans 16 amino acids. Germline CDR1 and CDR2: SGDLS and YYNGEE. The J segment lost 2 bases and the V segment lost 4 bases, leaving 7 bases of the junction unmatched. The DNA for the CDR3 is TGTGCCAGCAGCACCCGGGACAGGGGCATCACAGATACGCAGTATTTT. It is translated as CASSTRDRGITDTQYF.

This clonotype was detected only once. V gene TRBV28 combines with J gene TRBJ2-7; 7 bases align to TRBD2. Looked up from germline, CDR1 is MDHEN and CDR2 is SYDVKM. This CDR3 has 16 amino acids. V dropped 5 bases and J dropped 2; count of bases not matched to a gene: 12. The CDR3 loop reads CASSPLTSPTTYEQYF. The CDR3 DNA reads TGTGCCAGCAGTCCCCTGACTAGCCCAACCACCTACGAGCAGTACTTC.

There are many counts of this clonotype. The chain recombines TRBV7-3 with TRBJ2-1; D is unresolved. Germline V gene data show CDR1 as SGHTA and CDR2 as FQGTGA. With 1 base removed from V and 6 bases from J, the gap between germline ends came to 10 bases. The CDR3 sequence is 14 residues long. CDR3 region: CASSLIALSNEQFF. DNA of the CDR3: TGTGCCAGCAGCTTAATTGCTCTAAGCAATGAGCAGTTCTTC.

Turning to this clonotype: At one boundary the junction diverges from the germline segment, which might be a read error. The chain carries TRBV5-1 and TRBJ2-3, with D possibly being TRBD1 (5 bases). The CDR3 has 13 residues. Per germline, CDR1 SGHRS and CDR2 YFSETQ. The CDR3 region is CASSFFSTGTQYF. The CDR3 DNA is TGCGCCAGCAGCTTCTTCAGTACAGGTACGCAGTATTTT.

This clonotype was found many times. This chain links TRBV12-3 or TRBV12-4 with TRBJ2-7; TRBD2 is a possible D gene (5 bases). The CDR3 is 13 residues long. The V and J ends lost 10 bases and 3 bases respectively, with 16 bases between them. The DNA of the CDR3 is TGTGCCACCAAGAGGGCAGGCCTCTACGAGCAGTACTTC. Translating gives CATKRAGLYEQYF.

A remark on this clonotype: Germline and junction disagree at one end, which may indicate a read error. In nucleotides, the CDR3 is TGTGCCAGCAACTTAGGTGGGGGCACCCAGCAGTTCTTC. Translated: CASNLGGGTQQFF. The genes are TRBV11-1 and TRBJ2-1, with D possibly matching TRBD1 (6 bases). The CDR3 consists of 13 residues. Per the germline V gene, CDR1 is SGHAT and CDR2 is FQDESV (reference sequence).

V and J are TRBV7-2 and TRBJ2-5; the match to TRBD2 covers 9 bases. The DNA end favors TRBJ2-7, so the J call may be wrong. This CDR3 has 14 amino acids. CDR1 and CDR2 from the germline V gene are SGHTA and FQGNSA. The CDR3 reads CASSPGTSLLEQYF. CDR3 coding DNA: TGTGCCAGCAGTCCCGGGACTAGCTTGCTCGAGCAGTACTTC.

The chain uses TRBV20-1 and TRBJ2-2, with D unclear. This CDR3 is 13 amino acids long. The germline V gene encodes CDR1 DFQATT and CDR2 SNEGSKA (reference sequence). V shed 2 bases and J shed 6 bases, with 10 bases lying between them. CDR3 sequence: CSARSQAPGELFF. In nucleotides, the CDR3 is TGCAGTGCTAGAAGTCAAGCTCCCGGGGAGCTGTTTTTT.

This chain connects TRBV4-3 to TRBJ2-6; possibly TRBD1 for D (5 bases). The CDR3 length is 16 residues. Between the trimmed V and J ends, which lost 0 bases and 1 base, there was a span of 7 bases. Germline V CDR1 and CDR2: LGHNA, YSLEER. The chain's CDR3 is CASSQDDSSGANVLTF. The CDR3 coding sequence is TGCGCCAGCAGCCAAGATGACAGTTCTGGGGCCAACGTCCTGACTTTC.

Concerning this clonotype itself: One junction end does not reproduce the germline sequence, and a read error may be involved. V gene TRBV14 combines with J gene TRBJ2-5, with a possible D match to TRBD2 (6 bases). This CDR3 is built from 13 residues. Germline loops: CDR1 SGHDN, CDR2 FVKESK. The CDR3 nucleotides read TGTGCCGGCAGCATTCGACTAGACGAGACCCAGTACTTC. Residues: CAGSIRLDETQYF.

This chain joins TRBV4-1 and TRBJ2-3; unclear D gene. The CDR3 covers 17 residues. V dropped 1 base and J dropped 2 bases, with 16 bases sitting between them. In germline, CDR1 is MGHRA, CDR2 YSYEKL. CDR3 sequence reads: CASSQVVNRPSTDTQYF. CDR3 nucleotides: TGCGCCAGCAGCCAAGTTGTTAACCGACCCTCCACAGATACGCAGTATTTT.

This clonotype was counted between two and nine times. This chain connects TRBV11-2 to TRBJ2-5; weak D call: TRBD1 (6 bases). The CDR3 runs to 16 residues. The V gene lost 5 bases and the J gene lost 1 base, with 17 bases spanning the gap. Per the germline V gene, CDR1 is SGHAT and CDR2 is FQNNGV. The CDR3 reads CASSIVTGSSQETQYF. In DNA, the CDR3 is TGTGCCAGCAGCATAGTTACAGGGAGCTCCCAAGAGACCCAGTACTTC. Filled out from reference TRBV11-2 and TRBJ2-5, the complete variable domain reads EAGVAQSPRYKIIEKRQSVAFWCNPISGHATLYWYQQILGQGPKLLIQFQNNGVVDDSQLPKDRFSAERLKGVDSTLKIQPAKLEDSAVYLCASSIVTGSSQETQYFGPGTRLLVL.

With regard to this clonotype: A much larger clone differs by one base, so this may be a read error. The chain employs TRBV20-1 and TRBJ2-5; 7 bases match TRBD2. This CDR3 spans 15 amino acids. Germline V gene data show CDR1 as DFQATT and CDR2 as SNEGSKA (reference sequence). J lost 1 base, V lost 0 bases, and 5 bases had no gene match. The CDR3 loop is CSAREGRGIQETQYF. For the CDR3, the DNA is TGCAGTGCTAGAGAGGGGCGGGGGATCCAAGAGACCCAGTACTTC.

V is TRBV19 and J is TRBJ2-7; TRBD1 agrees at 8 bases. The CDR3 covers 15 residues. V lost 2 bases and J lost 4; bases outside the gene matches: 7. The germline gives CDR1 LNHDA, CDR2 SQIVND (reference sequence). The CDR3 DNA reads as TGTGCCAGTAGTATAATGGGACAGGAACAGTACGAGCAGTACTTC. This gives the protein CASSIMGQEQYEQYF. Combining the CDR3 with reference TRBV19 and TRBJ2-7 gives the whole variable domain DGGITQSPKYLFRKEGQNVTLSCEQNLNHDAMYWYRQDPGQGLRLIYYSQIVNDFQKGDIAEGYSVSREKKESFPLTVTSAQKNPTAFYLCASSIMGQEQYEQYFGPGTRLTVT.

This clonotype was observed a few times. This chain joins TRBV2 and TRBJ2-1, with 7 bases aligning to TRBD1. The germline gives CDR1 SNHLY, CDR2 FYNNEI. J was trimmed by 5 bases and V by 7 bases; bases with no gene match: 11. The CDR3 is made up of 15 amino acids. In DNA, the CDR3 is TGTGCCAGCAACCTGCAGGGGGTAGTAAACAATGAGCAGTTCTTC. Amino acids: CASNLQGVVNNEQFF.

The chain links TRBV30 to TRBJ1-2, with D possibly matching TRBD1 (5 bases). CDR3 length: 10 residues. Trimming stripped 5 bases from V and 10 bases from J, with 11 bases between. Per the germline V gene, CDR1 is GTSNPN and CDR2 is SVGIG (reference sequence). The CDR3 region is CAWGTHDYTF. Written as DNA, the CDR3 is TGTGCCTGGGGGACTCATGACTACACCTTC.

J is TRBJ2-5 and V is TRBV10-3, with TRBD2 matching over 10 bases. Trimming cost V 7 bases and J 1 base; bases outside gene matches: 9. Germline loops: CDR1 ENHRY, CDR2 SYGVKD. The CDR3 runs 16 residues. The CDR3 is CAIKKGLAGAQETQYF. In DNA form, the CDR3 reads TGTGCCATCAAGAAGGGGCTAGCGGGGGCCCAAGAGACCCAGTACTTC.

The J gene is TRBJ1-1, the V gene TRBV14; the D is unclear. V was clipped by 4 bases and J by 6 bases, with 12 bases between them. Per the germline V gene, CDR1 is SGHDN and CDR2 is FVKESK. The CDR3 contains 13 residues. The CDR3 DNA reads TGTGCCAGCAGCCGGTTAGGACGGGCTGAAGCTTTCTTT. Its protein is CASSRLGRAEAFF.

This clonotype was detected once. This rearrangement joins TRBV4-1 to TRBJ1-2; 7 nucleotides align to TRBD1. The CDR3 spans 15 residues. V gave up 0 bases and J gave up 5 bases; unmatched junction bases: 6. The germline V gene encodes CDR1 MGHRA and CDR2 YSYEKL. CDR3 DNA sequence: TGCGCCAGCAGCCAAGAAGCGGGACAGAGGTATGGCTACACCTTC. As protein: CASSQEAGQRYGYTF.

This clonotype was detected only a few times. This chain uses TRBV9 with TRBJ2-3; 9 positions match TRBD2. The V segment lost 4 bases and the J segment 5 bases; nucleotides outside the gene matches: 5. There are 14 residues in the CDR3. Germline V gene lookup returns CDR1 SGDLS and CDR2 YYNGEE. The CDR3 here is CASSSRLAEDTQYF. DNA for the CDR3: TGTGCCAGCAGCTCCAGACTAGCGGAAGATACGCAGTATTTT.

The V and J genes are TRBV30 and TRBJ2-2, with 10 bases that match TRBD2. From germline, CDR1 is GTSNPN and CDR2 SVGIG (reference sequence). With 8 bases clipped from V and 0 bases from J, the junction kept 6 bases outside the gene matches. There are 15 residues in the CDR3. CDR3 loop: CAGTSGATNTGELFF. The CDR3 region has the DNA TGTGCCGGTACTAGCGGGGCTACGAACACCGGGGAGCTGTTTTTT.

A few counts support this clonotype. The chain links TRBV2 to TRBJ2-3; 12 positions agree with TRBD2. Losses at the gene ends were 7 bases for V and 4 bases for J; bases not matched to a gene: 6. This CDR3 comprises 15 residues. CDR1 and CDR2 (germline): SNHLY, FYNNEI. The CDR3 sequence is CASNRLAGAPDTQYF. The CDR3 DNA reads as TGTGCCAGCAACAGACTAGCGGGAGCCCCAGATACGCAGTATTTT.

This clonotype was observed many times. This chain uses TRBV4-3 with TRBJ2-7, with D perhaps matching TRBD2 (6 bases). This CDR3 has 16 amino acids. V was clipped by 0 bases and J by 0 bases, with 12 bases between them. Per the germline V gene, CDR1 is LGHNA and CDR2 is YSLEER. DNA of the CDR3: TGCGCCAGCAGCCAAGATTTAGCGACTAGCTCCTACGAGCAGTACTTC. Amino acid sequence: CASSQDLATSSYEQYF.